This T cell receptor (beta chain) was captured in a study of cytomegalovirus exposure and HLA in healthy donors. Study-wide points: Some V segments, TRBV6-2 and TRBV6-3 among them, were indistinguishable and were therefore excluded.

On this clone: The antigen remains undetermined.

CDR1 and CDR2 from the germline V gene are KGHSH and LQKENI. The trim removed 3 bases at V and 4 bases at J, leaving 9 bases unmatched. CDR3 length: 16 amino acids. A multiplex PCR was run with 60 Vbeta primers and 13 Jbeta primers. This table comes from immunoSEQ multiplex PCR, and its TCRdb copy is limited to in-frame clones, with some not included. Its listing shows about 110,000 clones. The chain carries TRBV18 and TRBJ2-7; TRBD1 aligns across 10 bases. Sequencing used PBMCs. This receptor was obtained from a man aged 35 to 55 in good health and CMV-seropositive. The CDR3 loop is CASSPLAPGQGYEQYF. The CDR3 DNA reads as TGTGCCAGCTCACCTCTCGCCCCGGGACAGGGGTACGAGCAGTACTTC.